The rows below give T cell receptor beta chains drawn from one sample of a study of cytomegalovirus exposure and HLA in healthy donors. Some clones are missing from TCRdb's copy, which holds only in-frame ones; the method was immunoSEQ multiplex PCR. The data contain roughly 140,000 clones, roughly nine tenths of them singletons. The specimen was PBMCs. Receptors originate from a woman aged 18 to 35 in good health and CMV-seropositive. The CDR3 runs from the conserved cysteine through the conserved F or W. The D gene is left open where the match is weak. Size is omitted from some rows. Given values are once, few, many or a class for expanded clones.

j_call clone_size v_call d_call cdr3_nt cdr3_aa
TRBJ2-5 . TRBV2 TRBD1 TGTGCCAGCAGGGGGGACAGGTACCAAGAGACCCAGTACTTC CASRGDRYQETQYF
TRBJ2-6 . TRBV7-9 . TGTGCCAGCAGCTTTTCTAACTCTGGGGCCAACGTCCTGACTTTC CASSFSNSGANVLTF
TRBJ2-7 . TRBV11-3 TRBD1 TGTGCCAGCAGCCCGCCGACAGGGGGCTACGAGCAGTACTTC CASSPPTGGYEQYF
TRBJ2-2 . TRBV5-1 . TGCGCCAGCTGCGGCGGAACGAACACCGGGGAGCTGTTTTTT CASCGGTNTGELFF
TRBJ2-3 . TRBV4-3 TRBD1 TGCGCCAGCAGCCAAGACCCGCCCCAGCAGCAAAGGACAGGGGGCACAGATACGCAGTATTTT CASSQDPPQQQRTGGTDTQYF
TRBJ1-5 . TRBV11-3 . TGTGCCAGCAGCTTTGAGGGAGGCAGCCTAAGTGGGAATCAGCCCCAGCATTTT CASSFEGGSLSGNQPQHF
TRBJ1-5 . TRBV14 TRBD1 TGTGCCAGCAGCCCCTCAAACCCCCCGGGACAGGCTGAAACCGATAGCAATCAGCCCCAGCATTTT CASSPSNPPGQAETDSNQPQHF
TRBJ2-6 . TRBV5-6 TRBD1 TGTGCCAGCAGCTCCCTCCGACAGGGTGGGGCCAACGTCCTGACTTTC CASSSLRQGGANVLTF
TRBJ2-7 once TRBV6-5 . TGTGCCAGCACCCGGGGTAACCTTATCTACGAGCAGTACTTC CASTRGNLIYEQYF
TRBJ2-1 . TRBV19 TRBD2 TGTGCCAGTAGTCCCAGCGGGAGCAATGAGCAGTTCTTC CASSPSGSNEQFF
TRBJ2-7 . TRBV4-1 TRBD2 TGCGCCAGCAGCCAAGGTGGGACTAGCGGGAGTATTTTCTACGAGCAGTACTTC CASSQGGTSGSIFYEQYF
TRBJ2-5 . TRBV28 . TGTGCCAGCAGTGGACTATTGGAGACCCAGTACTTC CASSGLLETQYF
TRBJ1-4 . TRBV30 TRBD1 TGTGCCTGGAGTGCCGACAGGGGTGAAAAACTGTTTTTT CAWSADRGEKLFF
TRBJ2-1 . TRBV29-1 TRBD2 TGCAGCGTTGAGGGACTAGCGGGAGGTTCCTACAATGAGCAGTTCTTC CSVEGLAGGSYNEQFF
TRBJ1-5 . TRBV6-1 . TGTGCCAGCGGAGATCAGGGATTTCAGCCCCAGCATTTT CASGDQGFQPQHF
TRBJ2-7 . TRBV6-1 TRBD2 TGTGCCAGCAGTGAAAGGTGGGGGGGAAAGGGCGAGCAGTACTTC CASSERWGGKGEQYF
TRBJ2-5 . TRBV14 TRBD2 TGTGCCAGCAGCCAAGTGGGACTAGCGGGAGTACGCGGAGAGACCCAGTACTTC CASSQVGLAGVRGETQYF
TRBJ1-5 once TRBV5-6 TRBD1 TGTGCCAGCAGCTCATGGACAGGGGGCTATGGGCAGCCCCAGCATTTT CASSSWTGGYGQPQHF
TRBJ2-1 . TRBV4-2 TRBD2 TGTGCCAGCAGCCAAGATCGTTTCGGTAGCGGGAGAAATAATGAGCAGTTCTTC CASSQDRFGSGRNNEQFF
TRBJ2-1 once TRBV10-3 TRBD2 TGTGCCATCAGGGAGGTAGCGGGAGATGAGCAGTTCTTC CAIREVAGDEQFF
TRBJ2-1 once TRBV5-1 TRBD2 TGCGCCAGCAGCTTGGATGGCGGGAGCTCCTACAATGAGCAGTTCTTC CASSLDGGSSYNEQFF
TRBJ2-3 . TRBV7-3 . TGTGCCAGCAGCCCACTAGCTAGCACAGATACGCAGTATTTT CASSPLASTDTQYF
TRBJ2-7 . TRBV15 . TGTGCCACCAGCAAAGGGACTCCTTACGAGCAGTACTTC CATSKGTPYEQYF
TRBJ2-1 . TRBV7-9 . TGTGCCAGCAGCTTACTAGTTAATGAGCAGTTCTTC CASSLLVNEQFF
TRBJ2-7 . TRBV6-5 TRBD2 TGTGCCAGCAGAAGCGGGAGGGATTACGAGCAGTACTTC CASRSGRDYEQYF
TRBJ2-1 . TRBV7-9 TRBD2 TGTGCCAGCAGCCTTCGGACTAGCGGTGACAATGAGCAGTTCTTC CASSLRTSGDNEQFF
TRBJ1-2 once TRBV4-2 . TGTGCCAGCAGCCCAATCAGAACAGAACCGACGTTAAACTATGGCTACACCTTC CASSPIRTEPTLNYGYTF
TRBJ2-3 many TRBV2 . TGTGCCAGCAGTCTAACTAGACGGGGTCTGAGCACAGATACGCAGTATTTT CASSLTRRGLSTDTQYF
TRBJ2-7 . TRBV9 . TGTGCCAGCAGCACCCACAGGGGGGGGTACGAGCAGTACTTC CASSTHRGGYEQYF
TRBJ1-2 . TRBV2 TRBD1 TGTGCCAGCAGTGACGAGGGACAGACTAACTATGGCTACACCTTC CASSDEGQTNYGYTF
TRBJ2-3 . TRBV4-2 TRBD2 TGTGCCAGCAGCCCACCGGGACTAGCGGGACGTGGGGCGTATTTT CASSPPGLAGRGAYF
TRBJ2-1 once TRBV2 TRBD1 TGTGCCAGCAGTGCATCCGAAACAGGGGGCTTTTACAATGAGCAGTTCTTC CASSASETGGFYNEQFF
TRBJ2-2 . TRBV27 . TGTGCCAGCAGTTTAGGCGGGGTCGGGGAGCTGTTTTTT CASSLGGVGELFF
TRBJ2-7 . TRBV19 TRBD1 TGTGCCAGTAGTATCGTTACAGGGGGCTCCTACGAGCAGTACTTC CASSIVTGGSYEQYF
TRBJ1-5 . TRBV19 . TGTGCCAGTAGTACTTTGTCGAGCAATCAGCCCCAGCATTTT CASSTLSSNQPQHF
TRBJ2-7 . TRBV28 . TGTGCCAGCACCTCAGGGGGGCAACTCGACGAGCAGTACTTC CASTSGGQLDEQYF
TRBJ2-3 . TRBV30 . TGTGCCTGGAAAGCTAGCGCCACAGATACGCAGTATTTT CAWKASATDTQYF
TRBJ2-7 . TRBV19 TRBD2 TGTGCCAGTTCTACAAGGGAGGGCTACGAGCAGTACTTC CASSTREGYEQYF
TRBJ1-5 . TRBV2 . TGTGCCAGCAGTCCTGACGGAGGAGGTGGTCAGCCCCAGCATTTT CASSPDGGGGQPQHF